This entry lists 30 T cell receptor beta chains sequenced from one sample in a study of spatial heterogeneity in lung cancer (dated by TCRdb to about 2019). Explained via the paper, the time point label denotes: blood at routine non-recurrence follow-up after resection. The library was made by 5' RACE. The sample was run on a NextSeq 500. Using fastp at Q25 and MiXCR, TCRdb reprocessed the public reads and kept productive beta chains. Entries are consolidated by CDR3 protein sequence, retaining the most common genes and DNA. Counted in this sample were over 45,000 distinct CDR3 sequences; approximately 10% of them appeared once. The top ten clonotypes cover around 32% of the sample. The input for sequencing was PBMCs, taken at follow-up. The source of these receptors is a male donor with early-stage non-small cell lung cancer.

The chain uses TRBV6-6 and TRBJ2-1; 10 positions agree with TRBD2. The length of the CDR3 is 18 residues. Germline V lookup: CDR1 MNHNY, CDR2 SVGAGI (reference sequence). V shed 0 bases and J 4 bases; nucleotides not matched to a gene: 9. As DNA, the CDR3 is TGTGCCAGCAGTTACTCTTATTCCCGGACTAGCGGATACAATGAGCAGTTCTTC. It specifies CASSYSYSRTSGYNEQFF.

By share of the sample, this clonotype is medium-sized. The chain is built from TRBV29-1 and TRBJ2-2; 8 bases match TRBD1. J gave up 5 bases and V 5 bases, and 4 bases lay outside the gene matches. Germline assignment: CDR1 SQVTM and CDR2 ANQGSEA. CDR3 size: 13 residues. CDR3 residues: CSVRTGLTGELFF. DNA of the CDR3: TGCAGCGTTCGGACAGGGTTGACCGGGGAGCTGTTTTTT.

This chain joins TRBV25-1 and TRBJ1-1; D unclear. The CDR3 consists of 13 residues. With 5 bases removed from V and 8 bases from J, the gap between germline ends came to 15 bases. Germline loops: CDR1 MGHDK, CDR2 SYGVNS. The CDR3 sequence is CASSRSYAEEAFF. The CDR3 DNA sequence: TGTGCCAGCAGTAGGTCATACGCTGAAGAAGCTTTCTTT.

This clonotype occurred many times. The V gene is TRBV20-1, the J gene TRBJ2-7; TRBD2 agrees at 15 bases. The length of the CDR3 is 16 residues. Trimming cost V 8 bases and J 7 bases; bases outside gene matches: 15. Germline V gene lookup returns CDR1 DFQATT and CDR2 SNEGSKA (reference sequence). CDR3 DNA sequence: TGCAGTACTTACTCGGGACTAGCGGGGGGCTTTAAGGAGCAGTACTTC. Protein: CSTYSGLAGGFKEQYF.

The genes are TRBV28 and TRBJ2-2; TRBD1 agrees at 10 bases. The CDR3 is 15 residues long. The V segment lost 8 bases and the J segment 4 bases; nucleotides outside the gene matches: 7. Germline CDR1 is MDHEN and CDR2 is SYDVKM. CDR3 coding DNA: TGTGCCAGCCGCAGACAGGGGGCTGGCACCGGGGAGCTGTTTTTT. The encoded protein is CASRRQGAGTGELFF.

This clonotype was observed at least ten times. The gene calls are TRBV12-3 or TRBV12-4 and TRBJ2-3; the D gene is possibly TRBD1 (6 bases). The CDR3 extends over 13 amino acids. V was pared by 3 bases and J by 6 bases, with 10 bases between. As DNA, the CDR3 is TGTGCCAGCAGTTTGGGGACACCTGATACGCAGTATTTT. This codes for CASSLGTPDTQYF.

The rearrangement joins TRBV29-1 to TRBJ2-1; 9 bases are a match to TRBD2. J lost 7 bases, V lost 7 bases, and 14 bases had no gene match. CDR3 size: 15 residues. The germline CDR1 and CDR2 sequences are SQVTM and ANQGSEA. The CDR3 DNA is TGCAGCGCCCTGGATCCGACTAGCGGCGGGAATGAGCAGTTCTTC. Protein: CSALDPTSGGNEQFF.

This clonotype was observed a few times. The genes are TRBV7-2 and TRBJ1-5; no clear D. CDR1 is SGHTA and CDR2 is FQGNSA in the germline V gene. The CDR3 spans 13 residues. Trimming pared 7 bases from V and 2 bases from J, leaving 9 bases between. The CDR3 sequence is CASTRQGNQPQHF. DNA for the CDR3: TGTGCCAGCACCCGACAAGGCAATCAGCCCCAGCATTTT.

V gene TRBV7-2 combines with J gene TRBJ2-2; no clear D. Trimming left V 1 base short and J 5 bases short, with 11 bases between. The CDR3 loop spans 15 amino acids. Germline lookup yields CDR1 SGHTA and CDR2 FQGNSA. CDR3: CASSLEFVGTGELFF. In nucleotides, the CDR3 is TGTGCCAGCAGCTTAGAATTTGTGGGGACCGGGGAGCTGTTTTTT. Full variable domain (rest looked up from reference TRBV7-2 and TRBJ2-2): GAGVSQSPSNKVTEKGKDVELRCDPISGHTALYWYRQSLGQGLEFLIYFQGNSAPDKSGLPSDRFSAERTGGSVSTLTIQRTQQEDSAVYLCASSLEFVGTGELFFGEGSRLTVL.

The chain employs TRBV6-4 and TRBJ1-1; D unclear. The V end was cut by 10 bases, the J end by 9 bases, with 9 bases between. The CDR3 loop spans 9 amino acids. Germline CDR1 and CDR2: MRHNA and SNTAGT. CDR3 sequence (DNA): TGTGCCAACCTCGGGAAAGCTTTCTTT. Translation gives CANLGKAFF.

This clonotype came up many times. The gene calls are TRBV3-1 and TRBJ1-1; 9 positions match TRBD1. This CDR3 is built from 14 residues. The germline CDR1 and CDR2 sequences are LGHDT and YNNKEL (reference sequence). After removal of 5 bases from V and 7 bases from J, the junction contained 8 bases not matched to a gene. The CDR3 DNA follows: TGTGCCAGCAGCGATTTGGACAGGGGTTTTGAAGCTTTCTTT. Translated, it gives CASSDLDRGFEAFF. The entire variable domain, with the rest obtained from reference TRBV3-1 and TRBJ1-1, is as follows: DTAVSQTPKYLVTQMGNDKSIKCEQNLGHDTMYWYKQDSKKFLKIMFSYNNKELIINETVPNRFSPKSPDKAHLNLHINSLELGDSAVYFCASSDLDRGFEAFFGQGTRLTVV.

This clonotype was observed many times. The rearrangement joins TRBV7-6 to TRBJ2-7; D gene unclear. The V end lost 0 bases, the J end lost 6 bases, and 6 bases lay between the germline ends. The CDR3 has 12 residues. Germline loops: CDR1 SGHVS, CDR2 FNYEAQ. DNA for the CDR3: TGTGCCAGCAGCTTAGCGTACAGCGAGCAGTACTTC. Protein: CASSLAYSEQYF. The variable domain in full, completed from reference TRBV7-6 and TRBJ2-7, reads GAGVSQSPRYKVTKRGQDVALRCDPISGHVSLYWYRQALGQGPEFLTYFNYEAQQDKSGLPNDRFSAERPEGSISTLTIQRTEQRDSAMYRCASSLAYSEQYFGPGTRLTVT.

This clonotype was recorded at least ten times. The CDR3 DNA is TGTGCCAGCAGTTCTGGGGCATCCCCACACGACGGTGAGCAGTTCTTC. Protein product: CASSSGASPHDGEQFF. J is TRBJ2-1 and V is TRBV6-2 or TRBV6-3, with D possibly being TRBD1 (5 bases). This CDR3 spans 16 amino acids. Between the trimmed V and J ends, which lost 4 bases and 9 bases, there was a span of 22 bases. Germline V gene lookup returns CDR1 MNHEY and CDR2 SVGEGT.

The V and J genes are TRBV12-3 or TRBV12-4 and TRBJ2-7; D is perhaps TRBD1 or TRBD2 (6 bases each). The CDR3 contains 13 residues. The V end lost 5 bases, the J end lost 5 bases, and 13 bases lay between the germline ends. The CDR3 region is CASSLVRGHEQYF. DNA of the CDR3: TGTGCCAGCAGTCTTGTCCGGGGGCACGAGCAGTACTTC.

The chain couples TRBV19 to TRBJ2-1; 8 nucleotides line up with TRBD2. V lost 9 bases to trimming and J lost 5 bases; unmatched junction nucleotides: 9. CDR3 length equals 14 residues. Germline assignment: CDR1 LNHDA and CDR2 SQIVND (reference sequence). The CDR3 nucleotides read TGTGCCAGCCGTCGGGAGGGCTCTCACAATGAGCAGTTCTTC. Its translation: CASRREGSHNEQFF.

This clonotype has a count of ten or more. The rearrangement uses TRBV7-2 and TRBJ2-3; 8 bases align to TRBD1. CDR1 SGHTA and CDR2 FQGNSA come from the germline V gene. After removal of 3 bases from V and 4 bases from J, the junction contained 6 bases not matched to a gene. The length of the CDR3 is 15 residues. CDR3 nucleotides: TGTGCCAGCAGCTTTGGGGACAGGAGTCCAGATACGCAGTATTTT. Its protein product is CASSFGDRSPDTQYF.

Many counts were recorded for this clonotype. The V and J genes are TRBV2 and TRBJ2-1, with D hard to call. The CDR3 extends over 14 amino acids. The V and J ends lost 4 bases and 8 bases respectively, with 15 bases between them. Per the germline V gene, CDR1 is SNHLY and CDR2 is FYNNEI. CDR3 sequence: CASSVAFGSDEQFF. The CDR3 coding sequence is TGTGCCAGCAGTGTGGCATTTGGGTCGGATGAGCAGTTCTTC.

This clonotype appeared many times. Written as DNA, the CDR3 is TGTGCCAGCTCAGCCCAGGAGCAGGGGGCTGGACCCAATGAGCAGTTCTTC. Its translation: CASSAQEQGAGPNEQFF. The chain joins TRBV18 to TRBJ2-1; 8 bases fit TRBD1. V was clipped by 5 bases and J by 6 bases; unmatched bases: 15. The CDR3 sequence is 17 residues long. The germline gives CDR1 KGHSH, CDR2 LQKENI.

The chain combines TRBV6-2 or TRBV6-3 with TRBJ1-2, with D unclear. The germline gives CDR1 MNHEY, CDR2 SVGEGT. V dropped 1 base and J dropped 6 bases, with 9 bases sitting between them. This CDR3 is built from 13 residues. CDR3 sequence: CASSYLRSHGYTF. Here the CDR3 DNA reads TGTGCCAGCAGTTACTTACGGTCGCATGGCTACACCTTC.

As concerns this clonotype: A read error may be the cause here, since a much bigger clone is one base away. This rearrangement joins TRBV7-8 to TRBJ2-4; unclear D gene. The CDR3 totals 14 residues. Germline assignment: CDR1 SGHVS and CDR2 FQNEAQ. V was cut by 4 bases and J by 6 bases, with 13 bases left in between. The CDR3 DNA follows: TGTGCCAGCAGCTCCCGTAGCCGGGTAAACATTCAGTACTTC. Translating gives CASSSRSRVNIQYF. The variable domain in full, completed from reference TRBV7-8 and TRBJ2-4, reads GAGVSQSPRYKVAKRGQDVALRCDPISGHVSLFWYQQALGQGPEFLTYFQNEAQLDKSGLPSDRFFAERPEGSVSTLKIQRTQQEDSAVYLCASSSRSRVNIQYFGAGTRLSVL.

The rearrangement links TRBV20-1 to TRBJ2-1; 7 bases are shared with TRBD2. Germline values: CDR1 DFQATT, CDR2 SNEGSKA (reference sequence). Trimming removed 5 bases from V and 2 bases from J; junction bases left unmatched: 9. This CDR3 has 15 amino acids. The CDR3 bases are TGCAGTGCTCCCACTATGCTAGCGGCCTACAATGAGCAGTTCTTC. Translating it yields CSAPTMLAAYNEQFF.

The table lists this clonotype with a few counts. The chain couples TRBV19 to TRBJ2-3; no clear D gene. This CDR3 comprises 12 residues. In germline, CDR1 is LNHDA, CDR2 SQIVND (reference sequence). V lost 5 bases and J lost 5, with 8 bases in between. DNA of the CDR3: TGTGCCAGTAGTCGCTCAGGAGATACGCAGTATTTT. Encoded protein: CASSRSGDTQYF. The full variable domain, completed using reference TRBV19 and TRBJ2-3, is DGGITQSPKYLFRKEGQNVTLSCEQNLNHDAMYWYRQDPGQGLRLIYYSQIVNDFQKGDIAEGYSVSREKKESFPLTVTSAQKNPTAFYLCASSRSGDTQYFGPGTRLTVL.

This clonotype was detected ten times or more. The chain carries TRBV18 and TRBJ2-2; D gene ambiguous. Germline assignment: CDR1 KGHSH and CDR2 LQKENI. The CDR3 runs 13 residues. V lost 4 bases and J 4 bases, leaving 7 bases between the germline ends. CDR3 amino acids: CASSLSLTGELFF. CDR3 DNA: TGTGCCAGCTCACTATCTCTCACCGGGGAGCTGTTTTTT.

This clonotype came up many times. The CDR3 here is CASSGTDSTGNTIYF. CDR3 sequence (DNA): TGTGCCAGCAGTGGGACAGACAGTACTGGAAACACCATATATTTT. The J gene is TRBJ1-3, the V gene TRBV2; TRBD1 might be the D (6 bases). The CDR3 is 15 amino acids. V shed 4 bases and J shed 2 bases, with 12 bases lying between them. In germline, CDR1 is SNHLY, CDR2 FYNNEI.

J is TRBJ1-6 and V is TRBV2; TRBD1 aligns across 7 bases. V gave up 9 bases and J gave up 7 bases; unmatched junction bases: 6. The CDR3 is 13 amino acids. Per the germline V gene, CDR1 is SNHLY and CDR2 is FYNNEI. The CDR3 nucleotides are TGTGCCAGACGACAGGGTACAAATTCACCCCTCCACTTT. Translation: CARRQGTNSPLHF.

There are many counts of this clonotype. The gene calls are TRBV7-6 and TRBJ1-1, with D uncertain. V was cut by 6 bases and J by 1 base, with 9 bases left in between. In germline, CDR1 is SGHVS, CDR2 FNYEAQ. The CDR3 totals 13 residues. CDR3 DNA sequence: TGTGCCAGCAGACGTGATCCGAACACTGAAGCTTTCTTT. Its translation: CASRRDPNTEAFF.

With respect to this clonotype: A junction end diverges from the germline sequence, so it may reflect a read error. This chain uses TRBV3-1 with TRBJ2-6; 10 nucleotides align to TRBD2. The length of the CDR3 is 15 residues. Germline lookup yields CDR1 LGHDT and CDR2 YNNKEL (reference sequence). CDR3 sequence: CASSPPGTSVHIKYF. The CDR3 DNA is TGTGCCAGCAGCCCGCCCGGGACTAGCGTGCACATTAAGTACTTC.

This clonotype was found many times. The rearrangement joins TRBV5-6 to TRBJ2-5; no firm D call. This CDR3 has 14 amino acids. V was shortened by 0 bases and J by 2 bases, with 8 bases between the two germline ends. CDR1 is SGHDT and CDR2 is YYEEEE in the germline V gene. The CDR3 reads CASSLALSQETQYF. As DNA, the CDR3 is TGTGCCAGCAGCTTGGCCTTGTCACAAGAGACCCAGTACTTC.

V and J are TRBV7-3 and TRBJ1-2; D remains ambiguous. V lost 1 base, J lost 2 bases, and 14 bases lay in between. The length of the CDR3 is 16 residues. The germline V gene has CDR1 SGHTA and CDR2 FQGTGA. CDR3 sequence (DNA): TGTGCCAGCAGCTTAAGGGTGAACTTAAGGAACTATGGCTACACCTTC. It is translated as CASSLRVNLRNYGYTF.

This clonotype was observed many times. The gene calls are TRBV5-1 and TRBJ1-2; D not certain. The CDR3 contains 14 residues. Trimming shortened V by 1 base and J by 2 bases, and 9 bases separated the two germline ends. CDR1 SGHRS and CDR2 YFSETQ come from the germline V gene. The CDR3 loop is CASSLLSLNYGYTF. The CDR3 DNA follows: TGCGCCAGCAGCTTGTTATCGCTGAACTATGGCTACACCTTC.